This T cell receptor (beta chain) came from a study of blood T cell repertoires in COVID-19. On the study more broadly: From T cells, B-cell-depleted T cells, or PBMCs came the material, which was cDNA or gDNA.

All enrollees were about 18 to 100 years old and from approximately 25 US areas. Each participant's cohort was designated according to participant-reported clinical history. Trimming at V came to 5 bases and at J to 2 bases, leaving 2 bases not matched to a gene. The germline V gene encodes CDR1 MDHEN and CDR2 SYDVKM. The CDR3 runs to 17 residues. Generated by immunoSEQ multiplex PCR, the TCRdb table keeps only in-frame clones and is missing some. Here the sample spans about 310,000 clones, nearly 90% being singletons. Sequencing input: PBMCs or T cells enriched from blood (not recorded which). The source is a young woman who had recovered from COVID-19. This chain connects TRBV28 to TRBJ2-6; 14 bases align to TRBD2. The CDR3 here is CASSLGLAGAGANVLTF. The DNA for the CDR3 is TGTGCCAGCAGTCTGGGACTAGCGGGAGCTGGGGCCAACGTCCTGACTTTC.